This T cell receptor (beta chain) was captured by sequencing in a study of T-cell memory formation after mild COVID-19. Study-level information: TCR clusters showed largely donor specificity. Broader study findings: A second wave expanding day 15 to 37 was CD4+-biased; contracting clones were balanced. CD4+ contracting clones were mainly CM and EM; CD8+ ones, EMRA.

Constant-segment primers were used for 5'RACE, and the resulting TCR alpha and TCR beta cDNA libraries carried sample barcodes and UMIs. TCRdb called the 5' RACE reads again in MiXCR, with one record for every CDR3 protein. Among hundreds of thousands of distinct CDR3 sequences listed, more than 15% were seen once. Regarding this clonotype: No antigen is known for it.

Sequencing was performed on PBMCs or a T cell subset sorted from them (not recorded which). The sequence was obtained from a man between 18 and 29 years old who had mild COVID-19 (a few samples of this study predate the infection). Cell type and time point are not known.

CDR3 DNA sequence: TGTGCCAGCGGACAGGGGATCACTGAAGCTTTCTTT. Translating it yields CASGQGITEAFF. The chain carries TRBV12-3 or TRBV12-4 and TRBJ1-1; 9 bases align to TRBD1. The CDR3 is made up of 12 amino acids. V shed 8 bases and J 4 bases; nucleotides not matched to a gene: 2.